This T cell receptor beta chain emerged from a study of siplizumab effects on memory and regulatory T cells. TCRdb keeps only in-frame clones here, not all; method: immunoSEQ multiplex PCR. Here the sample spans about 94,000 clones, 94% being singletons. For this clone: Antigen: not known.

CDR3 length: 14 residues. Trimming cost V 3 bases and J 12 bases; bases outside gene matches: 9. The germline gives CDR1 SGDLS, CDR2 YYNGEE. Findings of the study overall: The diversity of naive T cells seemed greater than that of memory cells, and their alloresponse contribution seemed major. Suppressive function of proliferating Tregs from siplizumab cultures was not confirmed. Proliferating CD4+ or CD8+ clones, roughly 80-96% of them, lacked an assignable naive or memory phenotype.

The gene calls are TRBV9 and TRBJ2-1; TRBD1 aligns across 10 bases. The clonotype originates from a human donor in good health. The sample taken for sequencing was non-Treg CD4+ T cells sorted from blood. The CDR3 loop reads CASSGPDRGFGQFF. As DNA, the CDR3 is TGTGCCAGCAGCGGCCCGGACAGGGGGTTTGGGCAGTTCTTC.